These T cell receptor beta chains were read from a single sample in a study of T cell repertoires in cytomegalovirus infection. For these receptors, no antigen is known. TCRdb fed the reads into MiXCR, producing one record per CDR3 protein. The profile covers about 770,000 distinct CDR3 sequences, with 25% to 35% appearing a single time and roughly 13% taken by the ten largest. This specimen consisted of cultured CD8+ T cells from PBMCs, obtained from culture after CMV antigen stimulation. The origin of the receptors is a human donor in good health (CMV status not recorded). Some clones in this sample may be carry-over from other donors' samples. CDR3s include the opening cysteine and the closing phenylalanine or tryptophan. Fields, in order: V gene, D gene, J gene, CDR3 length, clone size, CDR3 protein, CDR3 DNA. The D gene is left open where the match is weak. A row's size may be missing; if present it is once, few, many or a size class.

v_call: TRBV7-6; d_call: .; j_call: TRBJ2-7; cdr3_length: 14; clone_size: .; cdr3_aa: CASSLEASTYEQYF; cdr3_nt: TGTGCCAGCAGCTTAGAGGCCTCGACCTACGAGCAGTACTTC
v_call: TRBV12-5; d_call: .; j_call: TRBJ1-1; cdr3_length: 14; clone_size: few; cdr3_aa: CASGSHGGAAGAFF; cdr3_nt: TGTGCTAGTGGTTCGCACGGCGGGGCTGCCGGTGCTTTCTTT
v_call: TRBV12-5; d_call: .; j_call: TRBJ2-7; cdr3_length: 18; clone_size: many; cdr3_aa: CASGFLTEGRQRLREQYF; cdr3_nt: TGTGCTAGTGGTTTCCTCACGGAAGGCCGGCAGCGACTGAGGGAGCAGTACTTC
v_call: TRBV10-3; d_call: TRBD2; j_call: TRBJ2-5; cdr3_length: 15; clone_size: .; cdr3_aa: CAISEGGGGQETQYF; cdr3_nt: TGTGCCATCAGTGAAGGTGGCGGGGGTCAAGAGACCCAGTACTTC
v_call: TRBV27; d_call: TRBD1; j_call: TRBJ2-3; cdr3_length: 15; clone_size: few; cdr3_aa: CASSVDRAEWDTQYF; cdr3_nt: TGTGCCAGCAGTGTGGACAGGGCCGAGTGGGATACGCAGTATTTT
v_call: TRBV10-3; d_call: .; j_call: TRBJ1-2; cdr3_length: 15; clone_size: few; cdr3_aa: CAIRDWAGEAYGYTF; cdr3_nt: TGTGCCATCAGGGACTGGGCAGGGGAGGCCTATGGCTACACCTTC
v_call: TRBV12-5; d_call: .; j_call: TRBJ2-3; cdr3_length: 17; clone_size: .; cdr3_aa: CASGWTAELRRTDTQYF; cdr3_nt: TGTGCTAGTGGTTGGACCGCGGAGCTAAGGAGGACAGATACGCAGTATTTT
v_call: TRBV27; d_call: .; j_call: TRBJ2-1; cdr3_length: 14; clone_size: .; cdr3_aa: CASRTGAGNNEQFF; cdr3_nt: TGTGCCAGCAGGACGGGGGCCGGCAACAATGAGCAGTTCTTC
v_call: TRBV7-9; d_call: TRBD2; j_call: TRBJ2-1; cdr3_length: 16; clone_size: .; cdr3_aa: CASSLKAGGQSDEQFF; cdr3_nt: TGTGCCAGCAGCTTAAAAGCGGGGGGTCAGAGCGATGAGCAGTTCTTC
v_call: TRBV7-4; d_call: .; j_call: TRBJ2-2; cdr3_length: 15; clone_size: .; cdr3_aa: CASSLAWTDPRELFF; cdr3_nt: TGTGCCAGCAGCTTAGCGTGGACCGACCCGCGGGAGCTGTTTTTT
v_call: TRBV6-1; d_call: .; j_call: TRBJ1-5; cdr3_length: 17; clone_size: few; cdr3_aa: CASSERGWGLGNQPQHF; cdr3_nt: TGTGCCAGCAGTGAAAGGGGATGGGGGCTCGGCAATCAGCCCCAGCATTTT
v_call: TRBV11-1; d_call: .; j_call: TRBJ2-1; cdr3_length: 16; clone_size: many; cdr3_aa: CASSQMDRDLWDEQFF; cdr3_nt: TGTGCCAGCAGCCAAATGGACCGGGACCTATGGGATGAGCAGTTCTTC
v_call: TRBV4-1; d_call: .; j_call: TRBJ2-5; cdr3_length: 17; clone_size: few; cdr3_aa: CASSQDPGGTVQETQYF; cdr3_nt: TGCGCCAGCAGCCAAGATCCGGGGGGCACGGTCCAAGAGACCCAGTACTTC